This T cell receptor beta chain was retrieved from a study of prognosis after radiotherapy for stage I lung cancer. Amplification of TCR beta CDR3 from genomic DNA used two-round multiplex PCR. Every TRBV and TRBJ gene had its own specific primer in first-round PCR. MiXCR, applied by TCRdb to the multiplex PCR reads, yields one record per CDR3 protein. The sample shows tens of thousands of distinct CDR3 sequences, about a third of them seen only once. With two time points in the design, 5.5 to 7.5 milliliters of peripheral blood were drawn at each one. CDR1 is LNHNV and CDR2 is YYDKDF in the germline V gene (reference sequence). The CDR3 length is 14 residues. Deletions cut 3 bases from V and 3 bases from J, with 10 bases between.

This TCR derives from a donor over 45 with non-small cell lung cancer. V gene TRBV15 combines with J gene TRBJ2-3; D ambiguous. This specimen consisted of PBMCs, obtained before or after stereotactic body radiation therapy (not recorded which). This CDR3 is CATSRTLRTDTQYF. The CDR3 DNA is TGTGCCACCAGCAGGACACTTAGAACAGATACGCAGTATTTT.